These T cell receptor beta chains were read from a single sample in a study of T cells in Graves' hyperthyroidism and ophthalmopathy. In TCRdb, the multiplex PCR reads were re-called with MiXCR into one record per CDR3 protein. Of over 700,000 distinct CDR3 sequences listed, approximately 36% are singletons. The sequenced sample consisted of blood. The source is a woman between 40 and 50 years old with Graves' hyperthyroidism. Each CDR3 is given with its conserved first and last residue. D genes are given only for firm matches.

v_call	j_call	d_call	cdr3_aa
TRBV7-9	TRBJ1-1	TRBD1	CASSLYGLRGQEAFF
TRBV6-1	TRBJ2-6	TRBD2	CASSLPTGGAF
TRBV12-3/TRBV12-4	TRBJ1-3	.	CASSSQGGGNTIYF
TRBV7-2	TRBJ1-6	.	CATRTTGSPLHF
TRBV9	TRBJ1-1	.	CAGSRGQWMNTEAFF
TRBV7-9	TRBJ1-3	.	CASSQWRSGNTIYF
TRBV12-3/TRBV12-4	TRBJ1-2	TRBD1	CASRRQGRFYGYTF
TRBV14	TRBJ2-7	.	CASSQWERLGPYEQYF
TRBV10-3	TRBJ1-2	.	CAISESSAQSRGYTF
TRBV7-9	TRBJ1-2	.	CASSLAAGVGYTF
TRBV19	TRBJ2-5	.	CASSIGGIETQYF
TRBV6-4	TRBJ2-7	.	CASKPGREQYF
TRBV29-1	TRBJ1-4	TRBD1	CSVEGGGGNEKLFF
TRBV4-2	TRBJ1-2	.	CASSFLYGYTF
TRBV25-1	TRBJ1-2	TRBD1	CASSVGTGAGYTF